These T cell receptor beta chains were read from a single sample in a study of cytomegalovirus exposure and HLA in healthy donors. Here immunoSEQ multiplex PCR was the method, and the copy in TCRdb shows in-frame clones only, minus some. The sample records roughly 200,000 clones, around 89% being singletons. The sequenced sample consisted of PBMCs. The origin of the receptors is a woman aged 18-29 years in good health and CMV-seronegative. Each CDR3 is given with its conserved first and last residue. A D gene is named only where the DNA matches it firmly. Clone size, where shown, is once, few, many, or a class for clones that have expanded.

V	J	size	D	CDR3	DNA
TRBV7-8	TRBJ2-7	NA	TRBD2	CASSSYGLAGRSEQYF	TGTGCCAGCAGCTCCTATGGACTAGCGGGGAGAAGCGAGCAGTACTTC
TRBV30	TRBJ2-7	NA	NA	CAWSPHRDRSYEQYF	TGTGCCTGGAGTCCCCACCGGGATCGGTCCTACGAGCAGTACTTC
TRBV15	TRBJ1-1	NA	NA	CATSSRAVNTEAFF	TGTGCCACCAGCAGCCGTGCAGTTAACACTGAAGCTTTCTTT
TRBV27	TRBJ2-1	NA	NA	CASSNRLVRDEQFF	TGTGCCAGCAGTAATCGACTAGTTCGGGATGAGCAGTTCTTC
TRBV11-2	TRBJ2-3	NA	TRBD2	CASSPRGGRAGTDTQYF	TGTGCCAGCAGCCCTAGGGGCGGGAGGGCGGGCACAGATACGCAGTATTTT
TRBV5-1	TRBJ2-3	NA	TRBD1	CASSLETGEDTQYF	TGCGCCAGCAGCTTGGAGACAGGGGAAGATACGCAGTATTTT
TRBV27	TRBJ1-2	NA	NA	CASSLISGAGYTF	TGTGCCAGCAGTTTAATTTCTGGGGCTGGCTACACCTTC
TRBV10-3	TRBJ2-7	NA	TRBD1	CAISPGGSVEQYF	TGTGCCATCAGTCCAGGGGGCTCGGTCGAGCAGTACTTC
TRBV7-9	TRBJ1-2	once	TRBD1	CASSFKLVPGQGAQGYTF	TGTGCCAGCAGCTTTAAACTCGTCCCGGGACAGGGGGCGCAAGGCTACACCTTC
TRBV7-3	TRBJ2-7	NA	TRBD1	CASSLTGGLDEQYF	TGTGCCAGCAGCTTGACAGGGGGCCTCGACGAGCAGTACTTC
TRBV7-6	TRBJ2-7	NA	NA	CASSSLTETYEQYF	TGTGCCAGCAGCTCTCTGACAGAAACCTACGAGCAGTACTTC
TRBV11-3	TRBJ1-5	NA	TRBD1	CASSQNGQGAGSNQPQHF	TGTGCCAGCAGCCAAAATGGACAGGGGGCAGGTAGCAATCAGCCCCAGCATTTT
TRBV27	TRBJ2-7	NA	NA	CASSLAPGTPYEQYF	TGTGCCAGCAGTCTAGCTCCCGGGACACCCTACGAGCAGTACTTC
TRBV4-2	TRBJ2-5	NA	NA	CASSPFGGPKTQYF	TGTGCCAGCAGCCCATTCGGGGGGCCCAAGACCCAGTACTTC
TRBV4-2	TRBJ2-7	NA	TRBD2	CASSQEGTIYEQYF	TGTGCCAGCAGCCAAGAAGGGACTATATACGAGCAGTACTTC
TRBV5-5	TRBJ2-7	NA	TRBD2	CASSLDFLAGMGEQYF	TGTGCCAGCAGCTTGGACTTTCTAGCGGGAATGGGCGAGCAGTACTTC
TRBV30	TRBJ1-2	once	NA	CACQGENFYGGYTF	TGTGCCTGCCAAGGGGAAAATTTCTATGGTGGCTACACCTTC
TRBV6-1	TRBJ2-7	NA	TRBD2	CASRWGLDSYEQYF	TGTGCCAGCCGGTGGGGACTAGACTCCTACGAGCAGTACTTC
TRBV11-2	TRBJ2-3	NA	TRBD2	CASSLAYSGSTDTQYF	TGTGCCAGCAGCTTAGCGTATAGCGGGAGCACAGATACGCAGTATTTT
TRBV10-1	TRBJ1-3	NA	NA	CASAGNGNTIYF	TGCGCCAGCGCGGGGAATGGAAACACCATATATTTT
TRBV5-8	TRBJ1-5	NA	NA	CASSFTGDQPQHF	TGTGCCAGCAGCTTCACCGGGGATCAGCCCCAGCATTTT
TRBV18	TRBJ1-3	NA	TRBD1	CASSPFQGAEGNTIYF	TGTGCCAGCTCACCATTTCAGGGGGCCGAGGGAAACACCATATATTTT
TRBV27	TRBJ1-1	NA	NA	CASRKGGAWTEAFF	TGTGCCAGCAGGAAGGGAGGGGCTTGGACTGAAGCTTTCTTT
TRBV6-5	TRBJ1-2	NA	TRBD1	CASSYEGQGRGYTF	TGTGCCAGCAGTTACGAGGGACAGGGCCGTGGCTACACCTTC
TRBV7-2	TRBJ2-3	NA	NA	CASSLGGIGAQYF	TGTGCCAGCAGCTTAGGAGGGATCGGTGCGCAGTATTTT
TRBV6-5	TRBJ2-2	NA	NA	CASSYRAGGELFF	TGTGCCAGCAGTTACAGGGCGGGCGGGGAGCTGTTTTTT
TRBV29-1	TRBJ1-4	few	NA	CSVSGEINEKLFF	TGCAGCGTTTCAGGGGAAATTAATGAAAAACTGTTTTTT
TRBV10-2	TRBJ2-6	NA	TRBD1	CASKNTGDYGANVLTF	TGCGCCAGCAAGAACACAGGGGATTATGGGGCCAACGTCCTGACTTTC
TRBV6-5	TRBJ1-1	NA	NA	CASSLTANTEAFF	TGTGCCAGCAGCTTGACAGCGAACACTGAAGCTTTCTTT
TRBV19	TRBJ2-5	NA	NA	CASSIGNSQETQYF	TGTGCCAGTAGTATAGGAAACTCCCAAGAGACCCAGTACTTC
TRBV5-1	TRBJ2-5	NA	NA	CASSLVLGGPETQYF	TGCGCCAGCAGCTTGGTGTTGGGGGGGCCTGAGACCCAGTACTTC
TRBV4-2	TRBJ1-1	NA	NA	CASSLGPSRGMNTEAFF	TGTGCCAGCAGCCTAGGCCCGTCCCGGGGGATGAACACTGAAGCTTTCTTT
TRBV14	TRBJ2-5	few	NA	CASSQGWTTQETQYF	TGTGCCAGCAGCCAAGGGTGGACTACTCAAGAGACCCAGTACTTC
TRBV5-1	TRBJ2-3	NA	NA	CASSPERSTDTQYF	TGCGCCAGCAGCCCCGAGCGGTCCACAGATACGCAGTATTTT
TRBV6-6	TRBJ1-5	NA	NA	CASRGGNNQPQHF	TGTGCCAGCCGGGGGGGAAACAATCAGCCCCAGCATTTT
TRBV7-9	TRBJ2-7	NA	NA	CASSLVGTPSYEQYF	TGTGCCAGCAGCTTAGTGGGGACACCCTCCTACGAGCAGTACTTC
TRBV5-1	TRBJ1-1	NA	NA	CASSPGVGRNEAFF	TGCGCCAGCAGCCCGGGGGTTGGGCGGAATGAAGCTTTCTTT
TRBV4-1	TRBJ2-7	NA	NA	CASSQGRGDLGQYF	TGCGCCAGCAGCCAGGGCAGGGGGGACCTTGGGCAGTACTTC
TRBV5-6	TRBJ1-1	NA	NA	CASSAYRDEAFF	TGTGCCAGCAGCGCCTACAGGGATGAAGCTTTCTTT
TRBV25-1	TRBJ2-5	NA	TRBD1	CASSEGQKVETQYF	TGTGCCAGCAGTGAGGGACAGAAGGTAGAGACCCAGTACTTC
TRBV27	TRBJ1-5	NA	NA	CASSLSGGWQPQHF	TGTGCCAGCAGTTTATCGGGGGGGTGGCAGCCCCAGCATTTT
TRBV19	TRBJ1-1	NA	NA	CASKGGAEAFF	TGTGCCAGTAAGGGGGGGGCTGAAGCTTTCTTT
TRBV5-1	TRBJ2-5	NA	NA	CASSLDRGSETQYF	TGCGCCAGCAGCTTGGATCGGGGAAGCGAGACCCAGTACTTC
TRBV2	TRBJ1-1	NA	NA	CASSDRKNLEAFF	TGTGCCAGCAGTGACAGAAAAAACCTTGAAGCTTTCTTT
TRBV10-1	TRBJ1-2	NA	NA	CASSESTAYGYTF	TGCGCCAGCAGTGAGTCGACAGCCTATGGCTACACCTTC
TRBV29-1	TRBJ1-4	few	NA	CSVAGGEANEKLFF	TGCAGCGTTGCCGGGGGGGAAGCTAATGAAAAACTGTTTTTT
TRBV7-2	TRBJ2-7	once	TRBD2	CASSPGLAGTSYEQYF	TGTGCCAGCAGCCCCGGGCTAGCGGGGACGTCCTACGAGCAGTACTTC
TRBV4-1	TRBJ2-5	NA	TRBD1	CASSQADRGGETQYF	TGCGCCAGCAGCCAAGCCGACAGGGGAGGAGAGACCCAGTACTTC
TRBV2	TRBJ2-7	NA	NA	CASSEAGVGYEQYF	TGTGCCAGCAGTGAAGCCGGGGTCGGTTACGAGCAGTACTTC
TRBV23-1	TRBJ2-2	NA	NA	CASRPTGGYTGELFF	TGCGCCAGCAGGCCCACGGGGGGCTACACCGGGGAGCTGTTTTTT
TRBV11-2	TRBJ2-7	NA	NA	CASSLVRQGLSSYEQYF	TGTGCCAGCAGCTTAGTGCGCCAGGGATTAAGCTCCTACGAGCAGTACTTC
TRBV7-2	TRBJ2-2	NA	TRBD2	CASSLMGLATGELFF	TGTGCCAGCAGCTTAATGGGACTAGCGACCGGGGAGCTGTTTTTT